This is a list of T cell receptor beta chains from one sample in a study of blood T cells in healthy people across ages. TCRdb recomputed calls from the 5' RACE reads with MiXCR, one row per CDR3 protein. The sample lists under 1,000,000 distinct CDR3 sequences, 35% to 60% seen once, with over 15% in the top ten. The sequencing input was blood. These receptor sequences come from a man aged 80 or over in good health. Both conserved end residues are part of each CDR3. The order of the fields is clone size, D gene, V gene, J gene, CDR3 protein, CDR3 DNA. The D gene is left open where the match is weak. The size entry is marked missing in some rows and otherwise reads once, few, many or a size class.

size: NA
D: NA
V: TRBV25-1
J: TRBJ2-7
CDR3: CASSGEWGVLTYEQYF
DNA: TGTGCCAGCAGTGGGGAATGGGGGGTATTAACCTACGAGCAGTACTTC

size: once
D: NA
V: TRBV5-1
J: TRBJ1-1
CDR3: CASSLEQRAEAFF
DNA: TGCGCCAGCAGCTTGGAGCAGCGGGCTGAAGCTTTCTTT

size: many
D: TRBD2
V: TRBV28
J: TRBJ2-7
CDR3: CASSSLGREYDEQYF
DNA: TGTGCCAGCAGTTCCCTAGGGCGGGAGTACGACGAGCAGTACTTC

size: few
D: NA
V: TRBV13
J: TRBJ1-1
CDR3: CASSLGGTTEAFF
DNA: TGTGCCAGCAGCTTGGGCGGCACCACTGAAGCTTTCTTT

size: NA
D: NA
V: TRBV5-1
J: TRBJ2-1
CDR3: CASSEGGDEQFF
DNA: TGCGCCAGCTCAGAGGGCGGGGATGAGCAGTTCTTC

size: NA
D: NA
V: TRBV6-6
J: TRBJ2-3
CDR3: CASSWGGSDTQYF
DNA: TGTGCCAGCAGTTGGGGGGGCTCAGATACGCAGTATTTT

size: NA
D: NA
V: TRBV11-1
J: TRBJ2-1
CDR3: CASSIVGGYNEQFF
DNA: TGTGCCAGCAGTATAGTGGGCGGCTACAATGAGCAGTTCTTC

size: many
D: NA
V: TRBV6-1
J: TRBJ2-7
CDR3: CASILSPVQLTEQYF
DNA: TGTGCCAGCATCCTAAGCCCCGTCCAGTTGACCGAGCAGTACTTC

size: NA
D: TRBD2
V: TRBV20-1
J: TRBJ2-5
CDR3: CSASPLAGIGETQYF
DNA: TGCAGTGCTAGTCCACTAGCGGGGATAGGAGAGACCCAGTACTTC

size: NA
D: NA
V: TRBV29-1
J: TRBJ2-3
CDR3: CSGKQGIITDTQYF
DNA: TGCAGTGGCAAGCAAGGGATCATCACAGATACGCAGTATTTT

size: few
D: TRBD1
V: TRBV29-1
J: TRBJ2-7
CDR3: CSVVTGDFSSYEQYF
DNA: TGCAGCGTTGTGACAGGGGATTTTAGCTCCTACGAGCAGTACTTC

size: few
D: TRBD2
V: TRBV5-1
J: TRBJ2-7
CDR3: CASSDVGLASYEQYF
DNA: TGCGCCAGCAGCGACGTGGGACTAGCATCCTACGAGCAGTACTTC

size: NA
D: NA
V: TRBV7-8
J: TRBJ2-5
CDR3: CASSSRPAEETQYF
DNA: TGTGCCAGCAGCTCCCGCCCGGCGGAGGAGACCCAGTACTTC